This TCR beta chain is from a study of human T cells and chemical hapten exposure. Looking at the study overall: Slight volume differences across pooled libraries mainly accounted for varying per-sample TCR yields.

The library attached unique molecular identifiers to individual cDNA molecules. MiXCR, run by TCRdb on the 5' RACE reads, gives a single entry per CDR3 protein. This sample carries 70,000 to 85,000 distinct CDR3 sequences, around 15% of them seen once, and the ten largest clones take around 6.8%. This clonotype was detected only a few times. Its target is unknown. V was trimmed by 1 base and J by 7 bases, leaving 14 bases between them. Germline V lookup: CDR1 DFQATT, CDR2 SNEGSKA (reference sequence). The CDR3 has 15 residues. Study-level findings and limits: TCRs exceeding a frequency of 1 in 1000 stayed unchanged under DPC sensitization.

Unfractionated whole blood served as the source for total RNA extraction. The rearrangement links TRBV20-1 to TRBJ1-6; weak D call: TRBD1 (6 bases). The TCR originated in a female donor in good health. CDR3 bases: TGCAGTGCTAGAGCGCCGGGACAAACGAATTCACCCCTCCACTTT. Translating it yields CSARAPGQTNSPLHF.